The 22 T cell receptor beta chains given below trace back to one sample, sequenced in a study of cytomegalovirus exposure and HLA in healthy donors. PCR involved 60 Vbeta and 13 Jbeta primers. TCRdb's copy holds only in-frame clones and misses some; the assay was immunoSEQ multiplex PCR. This sample's table has 200,000 or so clones. The sample was PBMCs. The receptors here all came from a boy aged 10-17 years in good health and CMV-seronegative.

This chain connects TRBV6-1 to TRBJ1-1; D is uncertain. This CDR3 is built from 14 residues. Germline CDR1 is MNHNS and CDR2 is SASEGT. Trimming pared 2 bases from V and 1 base from J, leaving 8 bases between. The CDR3 reads CASSERDGNTEAFF. The DNA of the CDR3 is TGTGCCAGCAGTGAACGGGATGGGAACACTGAAGCTTTCTTT.

The chain carries TRBV9 and TRBJ2-3, with TRBD2 identical over 7 bases. Per the germline V gene, CDR1 is SGDLS and CDR2 is YYNGEE. This CDR3 contains 15 residues. After removal of 1 base from V and 1 base from J, the junction contained 3 bases not matched to a gene. The CDR3 DNA sequence: TGTGCCAGCAGCGTATCTCGGGGGGGCACAGATACGCAGTATTTT. Translation: CASSVSRGGTDTQYF.

The V call is TRBV30, the J call TRBJ2-2; TRBD1 aligns across 10 bases. The CDR3 covers 19 residues. Germline loops: CDR1 GTSNPN, CDR2 SVGIG (reference sequence). Trimming at V came to 1 base and at J to 4 bases, leaving 15 bases not matched to a gene. The CDR3 bases are TGTGCCTGGAGTGGATGGGGCCAAGGACAGGGGGGGAGCACCGGGGAGCTGTTTTTT. It encodes CAWSGWGQGQGGSTGELFF.

This sequence joins TRBV1 and TRBJ1-5; the D call of TRBD1 is as the table states it, not checked on the DNA. TRBV1 is reported as a pseudogene. The CDR3 covers 17 residues. The CDR3 reads CTSSQGRVWNRNQPQHF. The CDR3 DNA reads TGCACCAGCAGCCAAGGCAGGGTGTGGAACAGGAATCAGCCCCAGCATTTT.

This chain links TRBV5-1 with TRBJ1-4, with no clear D. This CDR3 comprises 15 residues. V shed 1 base and J shed 8 bases, with 15 bases lying between them. Germline-derived CDR1 and CDR2 are SGHRS and YFSETQ. CDR3 amino acids: CASSLQEASIEKLFF. The CDR3 nucleotides read TGCGCCAGCAGCTTGCAGGAGGCTTCAATCGAAAAACTGTTTTTT.

This chain links TRBV6-1 with TRBJ2-1; 8 bases line up with TRBD2. CDR3 length: 15 amino acids. The junction had 6 bases not matched to a gene; V was cut back by 3 bases and J by 5 bases. The germline CDR1 and CDR2 sequences are MNHNS and SASEGT. CDR3 in amino acids: CASSDRGGSNNEQFF. As DNA, the CDR3 is TGTGCCAGCAGTGATCGGGGGGGTTCCAACAATGAGCAGTTCTTC.

CDR3 sequence (DNA): TGTGCCAGCAGCCGGGACAGAAGAGGGAATCAGCCCCAGCATTTT. Translated, it gives CASSRDRRGNQPQHF. The V call is TRBV7-2, the J call TRBJ1-5, with 7 positions matching TRBD1. V gave up 5 bases and J gave up 4 bases; unmatched junction bases: 8. This CDR3 has 15 amino acids. Germline V lookup: CDR1 SGHTA, CDR2 FQGNSA. Filled out from reference TRBV7-2 and TRBJ1-5, the complete variable domain reads GAGVSQSPSNKVTEKGKDVELRCDPISGHTALYWYRQSLGQGLEFLIYFQGNSAPDKSGLPSDRFSAERTGGSVSTLTIQRTQQEDSAVYLCASSRDRRGNQPQHFGDGTRLSIL.

This sequence joins TRBV7-9 and TRBJ2-3; no firm D call. CDR3 length equals 15 residues. Germline V lookup: CDR1 SEHNR, CDR2 FQNEAQ (reference sequence). Deletions cut 0 bases from V and 1 base from J, with 8 bases between. The DNA of the CDR3 is TGTGCCAGCAGCTTAGCGGCAACCCGCACAGATACGCAGTATTTT. Protein product: CASSLAATRTDTQYF.

The chain carries TRBV14 and TRBJ2-3, with 8 bases matching TRBD1. Germline values: CDR1 SGHDN, CDR2 FVKESK. The length of the CDR3 is 16 residues. With V trimmed by 2 bases and J by 1 base, 5 bases remained unmatched. The CDR3 nucleotides read TGTGCCAGCAGCCAACGCGGGACAGGACGCACAGATACGCAGTATTTT. Its protein product is CASSQRGTGRTDTQYF.

V gene TRBV5-3 combines with J gene TRBJ2-7, with 12 bases identical to TRBD1. TRBV5-3 is designated an ORF whose function remains uncertain. The CDR3 consists of 22 residues. V was clipped by 4 bases and J by 3 bases; unmatched bases: 26. This CDR3 is CARSASGGQGAGGAGPGYEQYF. The CDR3 coding sequence is TGTGCCAGAAGCGCGAGTGGGGGACAGGGGGCGGGAGGGGCCGGGCCGGGCTACGAGCAGTACTTC.

The chain combines TRBV30 with TRBJ2-7; D is perhaps TRBD2 (6 bases). With 3 bases removed from V and 9 bases from J, the gap between germline ends came to 18 bases. CDR1 is GTSNPN and CDR2 is SVGIG in the germline V gene (reference sequence). CDR3 size: 13 residues. In DNA form, the CDR3 reads TGTGCCTGGAGAAACGCTGGGGGGAGCGGGCAGTACTTC. Encoded protein: CAWRNAGGSGQYF.

V and J are TRBV7-9 and TRBJ2-5, with TRBD1 matching 8 bases. The germline CDR1 and CDR2 sequences are SEHNR and FQNEAQ (reference sequence). This CDR3 is 15 amino acids long. Germline trimming cut 4 bases from V and 5 bases from J; bases unmatched to any gene: 9. The CDR3 sequence: CASSSDRDRWETQYF. The DNA for the CDR3 is TGTGCCAGCAGCTCGGACAGGGATCGGTGGGAGACCCAGTACTTC.

The rearrangement joins TRBV11-2 to TRBJ2-4; the match to TRBD1 covers 8 bases. This CDR3 is built from 17 residues. The V and J ends lost 4 bases and 0 bases, in that order; junction bases with no gene match: 8. Germline CDR1 SGHAT, CDR2 FQNNGV. The CDR3 spells CASSYMYRGAAKNIQYF. The DNA for the CDR3 is TGTGCCAGCAGCTACATGTACAGGGGGGCAGCCAAAAACATTCAGTACTTC.

V gene TRBV25-1 combines with J gene TRBJ1-2; 7 nucleotides agree with TRBD1. Trimming removed 9 bases from V and 4 bases from J; junction bases left unmatched: 5. CDR3 length equals 12 residues. The germline V gene has CDR1 MGHDK and CDR2 SYGVNS. CDR3 bases: TGTGCCAGTCAGACAGGGACCTATGGCTACACCTTC. Its translation is CASQTGTYGYTF.

V gene TRBV5-4 combines with J gene TRBJ2-1, with 9 bases identical to TRBD2. The CDR3 spans 17 residues. Germline V gene data show CDR1 as SGHNT and CDR2 as YYREEE (reference sequence). V was clipped by 3 bases and J by 9 bases; unmatched bases: 16. The CDR3 sequence is CASSWGGLALESSEQFF. CDR3 nucleotides: TGTGCCAGCAGCTGGGGGGGACTAGCCCTAGAGAGCAGTGAGCAGTTCTTC.

The chain is built from TRBV7-8 and TRBJ2-7, with D perhaps TRBD2 (6 bases). Germline CDR1 reads SGHVS; CDR2 reads FQNEAQ. There are 14 residues in the CDR3. Trimming pared 0 bases from V and 3 bases from J, leaving 9 bases between. CDR3 bases: TGTGCCAGCAGCTTAGCGGGGCGGGGCTACGAGCAGTACTTC. Encoded protein: CASSLAGRGYEQYF.

This chain uses TRBV6-1 with TRBJ1-1; D may be TRBD1 (5 bases). V was pared by 8 bases and J by 1 base, with 11 bases between. Germline CDR1 MNHNS, CDR2 SASEGT. CDR3 length equals 13 residues. CDR3 protein: CASAWGTNTEAFF. The CDR3 DNA is TGTGCCAGCGCGTGGGGCACGAACACTGAAGCTTTCTTT.

V is TRBV13 and J is TRBJ1-6; tentative D call: TRBD1 (5 bases). Germline-derived CDR1 and CDR2 are PRHDT and FYEKMQ (reference sequence). The CDR3 covers 16 residues. V lost 5 bases and J lost 7, with 18 bases in between. CDR3: CASSLPGGRGNSPLHF. The CDR3 DNA is TGTGCCAGCAGCCTTCCCGGGGGACGAGGAAATTCACCCCTCCACTTT.

The chain combines TRBV4-1 with TRBJ1-2; 9 nucleotides align to TRBD1. The germline gives CDR1 MGHRA, CDR2 YSYEKL. The CDR3 contains 17 residues. V shed 6 bases, J shed 3 bases, and the junction held 14 bases outside the gene matches. The CDR3 DNA follows: TGCGCCAGCAGTCCAAACCTACAGGGGGCCTGGGACTATGGCTACACCTTC. Its protein product is CASSPNLQGAWDYGYTF.

The genes are TRBV7-3 and TRBJ2-1; 12 nucleotides line up with TRBD2. Unmatched junction bases numbered 10, after V lost 5 bases and J lost 8 bases. This CDR3 has 16 residues. The V gene's germline CDR1 is SGHTA and CDR2 FQGTGA. The CDR3 loop reads CASSQTSGGIRDEQFF. In DNA, the CDR3 is TGTGCCAGCAGCCAAACTAGCGGGGGGATCCGCGATGAGCAGTTCTTC.

The genes are TRBV6-4 and TRBJ2-3, with D unresolved. V lost 2 bases, J lost 2 bases, and 8 bases lay in between. Germline V gene sequence: CDR1 MRHNA, CDR2 SNTAGT. The CDR3 extends over 14 amino acids. This CDR3 is CASSDGQPTDTQYF. CDR3 coding DNA: TGTGCCAGCAGTGACGGGCAACCCACAGATACGCAGTATTTT.

V and J are TRBV27 and TRBJ1-5, with unresolved D. V lost 6 bases and J 2 bases, leaving 11 bases between the germline ends. CDR1 and CDR2 (germline): MNHEY, SMNVEV (reference sequence). This CDR3 has 14 amino acids. The CDR3 DNA reads as TGTGCCAGCAGCCCCCGGGGTGGCAATCAGCCCCAGCATTTT. Translating gives CASSPRGGNQPQHF.